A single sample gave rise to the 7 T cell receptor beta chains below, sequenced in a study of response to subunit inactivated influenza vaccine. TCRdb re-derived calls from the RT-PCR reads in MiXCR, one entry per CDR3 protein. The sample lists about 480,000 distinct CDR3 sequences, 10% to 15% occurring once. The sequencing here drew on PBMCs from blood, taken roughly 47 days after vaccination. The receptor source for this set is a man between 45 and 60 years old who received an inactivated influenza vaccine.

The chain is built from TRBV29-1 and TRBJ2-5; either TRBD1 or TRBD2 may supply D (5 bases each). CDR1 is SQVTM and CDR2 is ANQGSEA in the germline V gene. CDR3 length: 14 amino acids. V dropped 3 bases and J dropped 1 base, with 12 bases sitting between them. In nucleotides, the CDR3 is TGCAGCGTTGAGCGGACGGGGACCCAAGAGACCCAGTACTTC. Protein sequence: CSVERTGTQETQYF.

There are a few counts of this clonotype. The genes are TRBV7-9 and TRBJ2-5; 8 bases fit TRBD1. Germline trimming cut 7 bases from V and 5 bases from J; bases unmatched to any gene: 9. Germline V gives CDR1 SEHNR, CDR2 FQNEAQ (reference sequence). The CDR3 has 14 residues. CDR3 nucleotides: TGTGCCAGCAACAAAGGGGGACAGGCGGAGACCCAGTACTTC. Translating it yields CASNKGGQAETQYF.

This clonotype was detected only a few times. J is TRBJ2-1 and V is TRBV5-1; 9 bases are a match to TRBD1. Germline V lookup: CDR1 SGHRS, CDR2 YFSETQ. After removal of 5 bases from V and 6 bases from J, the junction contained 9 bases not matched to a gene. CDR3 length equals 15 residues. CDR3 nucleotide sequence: TGCGCCAGCAGACCCGGACAGGGGCCCTTCAATGAGCAGTTCTTC. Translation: CASRPGQGPFNEQFF.

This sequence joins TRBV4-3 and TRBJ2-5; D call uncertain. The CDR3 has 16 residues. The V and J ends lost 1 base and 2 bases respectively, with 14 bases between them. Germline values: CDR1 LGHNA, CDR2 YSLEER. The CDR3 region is CASSQVGGGTQETQYF. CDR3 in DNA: TGCGCCAGCAGCCAAGTAGGTGGCGGAACACAAGAGACCCAGTACTTC.

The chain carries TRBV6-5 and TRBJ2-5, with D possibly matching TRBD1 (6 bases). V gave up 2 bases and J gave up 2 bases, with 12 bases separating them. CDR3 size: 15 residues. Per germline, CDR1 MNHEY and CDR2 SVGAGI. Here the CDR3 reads CASSYGTPIQETQYF. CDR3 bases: TGTGCCAGCAGTTACGGGACACCAATTCAAGAGACCCAGTACTTC.

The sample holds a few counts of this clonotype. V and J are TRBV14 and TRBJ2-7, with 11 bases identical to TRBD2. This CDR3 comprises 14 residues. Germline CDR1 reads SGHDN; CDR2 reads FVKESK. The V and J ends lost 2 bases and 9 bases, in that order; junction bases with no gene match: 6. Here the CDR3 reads CASSQSLAGGGQYF. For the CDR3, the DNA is TGTGCCAGCAGCCAAAGTCTAGCGGGAGGTGGGCAGTACTTC.

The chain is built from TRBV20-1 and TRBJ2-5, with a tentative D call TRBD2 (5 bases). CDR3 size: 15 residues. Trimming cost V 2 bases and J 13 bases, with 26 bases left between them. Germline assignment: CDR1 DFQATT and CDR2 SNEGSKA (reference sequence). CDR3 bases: TGCAGTGCTAGACCTGGCGTGGGTAGCGCGAATAAGAGGTACTTC. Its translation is CSARPGVGSANKRYF.